This T cell receptor beta chain was sequenced during a study of T and B cells in COVID-19 patients. Blood genomic DNA input for TRB amplification was 250-500 ng. BIOMED2 TRB-A/B primer pools were used in multiplex TRB PCR. Each CDR3 protein gets one entry after TCRdb re-called the multiplex PCR reads with MiXCR. The sample lists a few thousand distinct CDR3 sequences, about 21% occurring once. The junction had 8 bases not matched to a gene; V was cut back by 6 bases and J by 6 bases. CDR1 is DFQATT and CDR2 is SNEGSKA in the germline V gene (reference sequence). This CDR3 comprises 13 residues. The source of this sequence is a human donor with active COVID-19. Input material: blood. The chain joins TRBV20-1 to TRBJ2-7, with 10 bases fitting TRBD1. The CDR3 bases are TGCAGTGCCCCCGGGACAGGGGTTGGCGAGCAGTACTTC. It encodes CSAPGTGVGEQYF.